These 20 T cell receptor beta chains were all obtained from the same sample, sequenced in a study of CD8+ T cells in alopecia areata. Sequencing used cDNA as its template, made by extracting RNA and reverse transcribing it. Generated by immunoSEQ multiplex PCR, the TCRdb table keeps only in-frame clones and is missing some. The sample gives approximately 280,000 clones, 55% to 75% of which show up once; around 1.7% is in the top ten. Treatment given: oral pan-JAK inhibitor, 5-10 mg twice daily. Sequences were derived from CD4+ T cells sorted from blood, sampled at week 24, from a patient treated with tofacitinib. The origin of the receptors is a human donor with alopecia areata.

The chain links TRBV30 to TRBJ2-6, with D unresolved. The germline V gene has CDR1 GTSNPN and CDR2 SVGIG (reference sequence). Trimming removed 2 bases from V and 2 bases from J, with 10 bases in between. The length of the CDR3 is 15 residues. The CDR3 spells CAWSRYGTGANVLTF. In nucleotides, the CDR3 is TGTGCCTGGAGTCGGTACGGCACTGGGGCCAACGTCCTGACTTTC.

This clone was counted between two and nine times. This chain joins TRBV7-9 and TRBJ2-5, with D possibly being TRBD2 (6 bases). The CDR3 consists of 13 residues. From germline, CDR1 is SEHNR and CDR2 FQNEAQ (reference sequence). Trimming pared 3 bases from V and 2 bases from J, leaving 7 bases between. CDR3 residues: CASSLRGQETQYF. CDR3 nucleotides: TGTGCCAGCAGCTTGCGGGGACAAGAGACCCAGTACTTC.

This chain connects TRBV6-5 to TRBJ2-2, with a tentative D call TRBD1 (5 bases). Germline V gene sequence: CDR1 MNHEY, CDR2 SVGAGI. V lost 5 bases, J lost 6 bases, and 7 bases lay in between. This CDR3 comprises 12 residues. CDR3 amino acids: CASSRGAGELFF. The CDR3 coding sequence is TGTGCCAGCAGTAGGGGTGCCGGGGAGCTGTTTTTT.

The J gene is TRBJ2-3, the V gene TRBV5-1, with D uncertain. Germline V gene lookup returns CDR1 SGHRS and CDR2 YFSETQ. Trimming pared 4 bases from V and 2 bases from J, leaving 2 bases between. This CDR3 has 11 residues. For the CDR3, the DNA is TGCGCCAGCAGCGCCACAGATACGCAGTATTTT. It codes for CASSATDTQYF.

J is TRBJ2-5 and V is TRBV5-4, with no clear D. V dropped 4 bases and J dropped 0 bases, with 4 bases sitting between them. Germline CDR1 SGHNT, CDR2 YYREEE (reference sequence). The CDR3 spans 12 residues. The CDR3 loop reads CASSRYQETQYF. For the CDR3, the DNA is TGTGCCAGCAGCCGTTACCAAGAGACCCAGTACTTC.

The sample holds a few counts of this clone. CDR3 amino acids: CASSPPGTGRNEQFF. The CDR3, as DNA: TGTGCCAGCAGCCCTCCCGGGACAGGGAGGAATGAGCAGTTCTTC. This chain links TRBV14 with TRBJ2-1; 9 bases are a match to TRBD1. This CDR3 region has 15 residues. In germline, CDR1 is SGHDN, CDR2 FVKESK. Losses at the gene ends were 4 bases for V and 7 bases for J; bases not matched to a gene: 8. Variable domain in full (rest from reference TRBV14 and TRBJ2-1): EAGVTQFPSHSVIEKGQTVTLRCDPISGHDNLYWYRRVMGKEIKFLLHFVKESKQDESGMPNNRFLAERTGGTYSTLKVQPAELEDSGVYFCASSPPGTGRNEQFFGPGTRLTVL.

The CDR3 sequence: CAWKVSGSGNTIYF. For the CDR3, the DNA is TGTGCCTGGAAAGTCAGCGGCTCTGGAAACACCATATATTTT. V is TRBV30 and J is TRBJ1-3; D unclear. Germline-derived CDR1 and CDR2 are GTSNPN and SVGIG (reference sequence). The CDR3 runs to 14 residues. V dropped 4 bases and J dropped 0 bases, with 10 bases sitting between them.

This chain joins TRBV10-3 and TRBJ1-1; D possibly corresponds to TRBD1 (6 bases). From germline, CDR1 is ENHRY and CDR2 SYGVKD. The CDR3 is made up of 15 amino acids. The V end was cut by 2 bases, the J end by 1 base, with 11 bases between. The CDR3 loop reads CAISEDRKGNTEAFF. CDR3 DNA: TGTGCCATCAGTGAGGACAGGAAGGGGAACACTGAAGCTTTCTTT.

The CDR3, as DNA: TGTGCCAGCCGACACCCCGGACAAAGTAACTATGGCTACACCTTC. It yields the protein CASRHPGQSNYGYTF. The chain couples TRBV27 to TRBJ1-2, with D possibly being TRBD1 (5 bases). Germline V gives CDR1 MNHEY, CDR2 SMNVEV (reference sequence). V lost 8 bases and J 1 base, leaving 17 bases between the germline ends. The length of the CDR3 is 15 residues.

The CDR3 bases are TGTGCCAGCAGTTTTCTGGGTAGGGGTCAGCCCCAGCATTTT. It encodes CASSFLGRGQPQHF. This sequence joins TRBV27 and TRBJ1-5; D may be TRBD1 (5 bases). This CDR3 region has 14 residues. The V end lost 3 bases, the J end lost 6 bases, and 12 bases lay between the germline ends. Germline values: CDR1 MNHEY, CDR2 SMNVEV (reference sequence).

V gene TRBV19 combines with J gene TRBJ2-7, with TRBD1 matching 8 bases. CDR1 and CDR2 from the germline V gene are LNHDA and SQIVND (reference sequence). The CDR3 has 14 amino acids. V dropped 8 bases and J dropped 3; count of bases not matched to a gene: 9. The CDR3 here is CASSDRGDIYEQYF. Written as DNA, the CDR3 is TGTGCCAGTTCCGACAGGGGAGACATCTACGAGCAGTACTTC.

V gene TRBV7-2 combines with J gene TRBJ1-1, with D unresolved. Per the germline V gene, CDR1 is SGHTA and CDR2 is FQGNSA. The CDR3 extends over 12 amino acids. V lost 5 bases, J lost 0 bases, and 4 bases lay in between. The CDR3 sequence is CASSRLNTEAFF. DNA for the CDR3: TGTGCCAGCAGCCGTCTGAACACTGAAGCTTTCTTT.

The genes are TRBV14 and TRBJ1-6; no firm D call. The germline V and J ends were trimmed by 3 bases and 9 bases, with 6 bases remaining between them. The germline CDR1 and CDR2 sequences are SGHDN and FVKESK. There are 12 residues in the CDR3. The CDR3 DNA reads as TGTGCCAGCAGCCAGGCAGCTTCACCCCTCCACTTT. Amino acids: CASSQAASPLHF.

This sequence joins TRBV20-1 and TRBJ2-7; D is unclear. Trimming stripped 0 bases from V and 3 bases from J, with 3 bases between. The CDR3 covers 11 residues. The V gene's germline CDR1 is DFQATT and CDR2 SNEGSKA (reference sequence). CDR3 region: CSAREGYEQYF. Here the CDR3 DNA reads TGCAGTGCTAGAGAGGGCTACGAGCAGTACTTC.

The table lists this clone with a few counts. Here the CDR3 reads CASSPRTGESDIQYF. The DNA for the CDR3 is TGCGCCAGCAGCCCCCGGACAGGGGAATCGGACATTCAGTACTTC. The chain recombines TRBV5-1 with TRBJ2-4, with 9 bases identical to TRBD1. The CDR3 spans 15 residues. V lost 4 bases to trimming and J lost 8 bases; unmatched junction nucleotides: 10. CDR1 and CDR2 (germline): SGHRS, YFSETQ.

The chain combines TRBV29-1 with TRBJ1-1; 7 nucleotides align to TRBD1. This CDR3 is 18 amino acids long. Germline V lookup: CDR1 SQVTM, CDR2 ANQGSEA. J was trimmed by 0 bases and V by 3 bases; bases with no gene match: 16. CDR3 sequence (DNA): TGCAGCGTTGATGACCCACGAAAACAGGGGATCATGAACACTGAAGCTTTCTTT. Amino acid sequence: CSVDDPRKQGIMNTEAFF.

This chain joins TRBV27 and TRBJ1-4; no clear D gene. This CDR3 is built from 13 residues. The germline V gene encodes CDR1 MNHEY and CDR2 SMNVEV (reference sequence). Trimming took 6 bases from V and 4 from J, leaving 9 bases between them. DNA of the CDR3: TGTGCCAGCAGAACAAGCGTTAATGAAAAACTGTTTTTT. Translated: CASRTSVNEKLFF.

The chain has TRBV30 and TRBJ2-3; 8 bases match TRBD1. The CDR3 is 15 residues long. CDR1 and CDR2 (germline): GTSNPN, SVGIG (reference sequence). With V trimmed by 3 bases and J by 3 bases, 8 bases remained unmatched. The chain's CDR3 is CAWSADRGATDTQYF. In nucleotides, the CDR3 is TGTGCCTGGAGCGCTGACAGGGGCGCAACAGATACGCAGTATTTT.

The CDR3 DNA reads TGTGCCTGGAGTGTACGGCAGGTCACCTACGAGCAGTACTTC. Protein sequence: CAWSVRQVTYEQYF. The chain uses TRBV30 and TRBJ2-7, with D unresolved. Trimming removed 0 bases from V and 2 bases from J, with 11 bases in between. The CDR3 runs to 14 residues. Germline lookup yields CDR1 GTSNPN and CDR2 SVGIG (reference sequence).

This clone was counted a few times. The CDR3 reads CASSRGQGRDSPLHF. CDR3 coding DNA: TGCGCCAGCAGCAGAGGACAGGGTCGGGATTCACCCCTCCACTTT. V and J are TRBV5-1 and TRBJ1-6; 8 bases fit TRBD1. The CDR3 extends over 15 amino acids. The germline V gene encodes CDR1 SGHRS and CDR2 YFSETQ. The ends lost 4 bases at V and 8 bases at J; junction bases unmatched: 8.